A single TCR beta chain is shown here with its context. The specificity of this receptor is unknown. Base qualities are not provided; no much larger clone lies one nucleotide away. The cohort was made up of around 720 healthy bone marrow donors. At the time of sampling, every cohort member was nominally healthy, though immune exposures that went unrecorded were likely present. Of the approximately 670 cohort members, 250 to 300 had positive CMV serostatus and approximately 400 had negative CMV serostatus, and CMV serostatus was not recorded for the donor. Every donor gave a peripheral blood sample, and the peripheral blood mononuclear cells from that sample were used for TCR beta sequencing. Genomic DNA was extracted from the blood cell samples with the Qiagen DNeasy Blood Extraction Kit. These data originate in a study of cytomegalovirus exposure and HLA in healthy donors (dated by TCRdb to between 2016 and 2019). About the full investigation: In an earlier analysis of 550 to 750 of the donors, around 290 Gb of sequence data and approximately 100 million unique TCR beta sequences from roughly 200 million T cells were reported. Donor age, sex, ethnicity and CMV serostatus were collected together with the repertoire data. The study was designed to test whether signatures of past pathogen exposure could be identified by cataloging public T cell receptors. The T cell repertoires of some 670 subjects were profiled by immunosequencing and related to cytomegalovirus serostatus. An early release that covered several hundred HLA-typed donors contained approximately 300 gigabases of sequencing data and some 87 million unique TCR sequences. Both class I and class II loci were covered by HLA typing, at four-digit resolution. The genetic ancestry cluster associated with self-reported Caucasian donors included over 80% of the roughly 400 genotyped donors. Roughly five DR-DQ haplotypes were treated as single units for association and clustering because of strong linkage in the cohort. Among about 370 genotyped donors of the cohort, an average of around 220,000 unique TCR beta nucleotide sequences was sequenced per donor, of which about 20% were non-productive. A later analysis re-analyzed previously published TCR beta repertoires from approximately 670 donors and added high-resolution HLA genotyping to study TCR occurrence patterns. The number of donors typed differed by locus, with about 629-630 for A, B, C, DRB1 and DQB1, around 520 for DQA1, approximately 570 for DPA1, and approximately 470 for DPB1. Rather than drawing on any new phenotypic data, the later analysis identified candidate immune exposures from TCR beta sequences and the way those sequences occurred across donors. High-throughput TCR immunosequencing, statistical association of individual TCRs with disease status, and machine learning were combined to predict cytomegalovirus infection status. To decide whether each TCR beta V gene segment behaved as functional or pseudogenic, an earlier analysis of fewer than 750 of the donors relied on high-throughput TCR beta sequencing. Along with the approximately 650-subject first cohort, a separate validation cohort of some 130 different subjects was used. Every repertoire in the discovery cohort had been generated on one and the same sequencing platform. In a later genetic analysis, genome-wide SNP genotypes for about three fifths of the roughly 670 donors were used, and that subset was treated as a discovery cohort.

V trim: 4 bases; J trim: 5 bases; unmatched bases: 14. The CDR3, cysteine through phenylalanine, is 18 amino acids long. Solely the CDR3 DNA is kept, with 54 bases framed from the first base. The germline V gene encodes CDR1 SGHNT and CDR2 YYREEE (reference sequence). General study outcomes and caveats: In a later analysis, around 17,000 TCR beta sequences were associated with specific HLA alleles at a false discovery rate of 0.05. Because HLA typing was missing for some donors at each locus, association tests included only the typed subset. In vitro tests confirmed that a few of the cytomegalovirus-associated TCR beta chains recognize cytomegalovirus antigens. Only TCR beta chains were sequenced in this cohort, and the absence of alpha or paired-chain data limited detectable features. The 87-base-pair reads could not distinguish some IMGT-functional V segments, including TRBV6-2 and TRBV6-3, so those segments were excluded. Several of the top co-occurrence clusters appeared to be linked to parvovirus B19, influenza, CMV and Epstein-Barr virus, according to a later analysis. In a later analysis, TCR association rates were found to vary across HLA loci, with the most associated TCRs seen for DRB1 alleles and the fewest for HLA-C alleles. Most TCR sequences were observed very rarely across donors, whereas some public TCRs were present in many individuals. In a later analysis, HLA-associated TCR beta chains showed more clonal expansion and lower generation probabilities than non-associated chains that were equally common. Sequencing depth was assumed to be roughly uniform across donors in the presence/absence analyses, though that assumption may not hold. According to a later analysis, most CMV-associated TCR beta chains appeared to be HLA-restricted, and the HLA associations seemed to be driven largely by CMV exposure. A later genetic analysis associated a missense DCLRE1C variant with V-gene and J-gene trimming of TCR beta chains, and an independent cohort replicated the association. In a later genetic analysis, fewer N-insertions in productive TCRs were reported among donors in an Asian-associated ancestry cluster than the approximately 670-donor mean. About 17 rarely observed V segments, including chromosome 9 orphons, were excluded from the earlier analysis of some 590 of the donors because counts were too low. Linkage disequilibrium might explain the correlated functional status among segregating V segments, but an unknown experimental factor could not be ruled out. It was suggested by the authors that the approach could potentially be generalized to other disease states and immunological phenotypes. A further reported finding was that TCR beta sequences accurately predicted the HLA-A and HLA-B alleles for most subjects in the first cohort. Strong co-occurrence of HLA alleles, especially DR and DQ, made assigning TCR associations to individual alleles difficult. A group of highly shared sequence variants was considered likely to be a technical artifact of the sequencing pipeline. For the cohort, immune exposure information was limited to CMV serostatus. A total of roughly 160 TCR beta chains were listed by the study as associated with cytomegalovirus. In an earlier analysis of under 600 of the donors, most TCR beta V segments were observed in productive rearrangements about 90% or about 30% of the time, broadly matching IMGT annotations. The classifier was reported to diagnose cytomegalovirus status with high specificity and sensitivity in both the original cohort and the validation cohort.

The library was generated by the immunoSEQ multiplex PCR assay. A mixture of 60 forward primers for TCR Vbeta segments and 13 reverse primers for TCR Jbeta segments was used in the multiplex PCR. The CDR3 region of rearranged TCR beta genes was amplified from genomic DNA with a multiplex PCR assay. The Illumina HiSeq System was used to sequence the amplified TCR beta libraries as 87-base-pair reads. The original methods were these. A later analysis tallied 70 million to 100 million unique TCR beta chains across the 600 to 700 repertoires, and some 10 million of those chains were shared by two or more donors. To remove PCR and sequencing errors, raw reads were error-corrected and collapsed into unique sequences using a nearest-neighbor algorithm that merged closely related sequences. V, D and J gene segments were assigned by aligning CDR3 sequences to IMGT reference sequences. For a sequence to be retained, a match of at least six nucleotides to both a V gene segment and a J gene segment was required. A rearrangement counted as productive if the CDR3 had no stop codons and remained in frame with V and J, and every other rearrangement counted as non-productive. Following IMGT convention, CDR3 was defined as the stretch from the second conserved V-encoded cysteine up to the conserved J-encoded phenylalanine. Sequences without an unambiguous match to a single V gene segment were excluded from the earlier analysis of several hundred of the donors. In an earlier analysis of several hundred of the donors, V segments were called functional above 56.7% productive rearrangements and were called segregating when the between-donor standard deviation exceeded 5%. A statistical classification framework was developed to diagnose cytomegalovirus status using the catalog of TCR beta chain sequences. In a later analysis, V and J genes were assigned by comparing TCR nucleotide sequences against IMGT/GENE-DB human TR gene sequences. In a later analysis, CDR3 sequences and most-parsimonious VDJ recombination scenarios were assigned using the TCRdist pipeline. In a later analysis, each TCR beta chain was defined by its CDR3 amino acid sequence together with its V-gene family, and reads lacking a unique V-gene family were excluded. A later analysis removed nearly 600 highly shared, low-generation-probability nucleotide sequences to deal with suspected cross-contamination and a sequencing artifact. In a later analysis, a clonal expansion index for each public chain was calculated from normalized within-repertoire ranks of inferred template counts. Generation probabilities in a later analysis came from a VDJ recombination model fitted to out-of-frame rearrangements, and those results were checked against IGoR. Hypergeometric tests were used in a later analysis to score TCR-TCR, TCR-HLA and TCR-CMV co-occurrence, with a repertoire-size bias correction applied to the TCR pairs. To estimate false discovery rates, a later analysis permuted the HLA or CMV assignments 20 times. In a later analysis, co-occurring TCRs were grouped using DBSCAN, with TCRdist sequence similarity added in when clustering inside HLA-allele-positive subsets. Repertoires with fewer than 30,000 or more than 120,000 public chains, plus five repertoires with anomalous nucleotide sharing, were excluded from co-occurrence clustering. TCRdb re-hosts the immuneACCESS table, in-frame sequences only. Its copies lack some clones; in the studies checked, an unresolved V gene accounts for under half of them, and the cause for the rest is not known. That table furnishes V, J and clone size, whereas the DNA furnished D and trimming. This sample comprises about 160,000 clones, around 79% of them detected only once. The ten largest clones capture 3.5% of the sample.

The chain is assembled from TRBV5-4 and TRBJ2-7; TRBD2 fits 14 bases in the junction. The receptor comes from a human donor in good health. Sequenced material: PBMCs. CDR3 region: CASSPRLGLAGVSHEQYF. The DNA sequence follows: TGTGCCAGCAGCCCCCGACTGGGACTAGCGGGAGTGTCCCACGAGCAGTACTTC.